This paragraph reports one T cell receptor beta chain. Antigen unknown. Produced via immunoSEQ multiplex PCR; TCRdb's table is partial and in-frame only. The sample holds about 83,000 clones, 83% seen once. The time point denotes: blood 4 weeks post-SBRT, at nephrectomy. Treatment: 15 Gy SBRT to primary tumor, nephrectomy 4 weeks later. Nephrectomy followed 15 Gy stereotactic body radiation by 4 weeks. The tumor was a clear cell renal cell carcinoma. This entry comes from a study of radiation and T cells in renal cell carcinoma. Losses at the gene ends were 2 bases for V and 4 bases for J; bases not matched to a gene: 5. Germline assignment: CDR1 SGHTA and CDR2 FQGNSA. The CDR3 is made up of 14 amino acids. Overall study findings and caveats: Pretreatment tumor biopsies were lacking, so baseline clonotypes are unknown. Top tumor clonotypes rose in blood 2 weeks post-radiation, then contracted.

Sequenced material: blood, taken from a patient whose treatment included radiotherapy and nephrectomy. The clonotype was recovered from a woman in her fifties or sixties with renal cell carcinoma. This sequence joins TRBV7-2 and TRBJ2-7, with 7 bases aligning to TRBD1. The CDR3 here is CASSLPTGSYEQYF. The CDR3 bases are TGTGCCAGCAGCTTACCGACAGGGAGTTACGAGCAGTACTTC.